Shown below are 9 T cell receptor beta chains from a single sample sequenced in a study of T cells in Graves' hyperthyroidism and ophthalmopathy. RNA transcripts provided the source from which TCR beta CDR3 regions were amplified. First-round RT-PCR with HTBI primers amplified the TCR CDR3 region. TCRdb independently ran MiXCR on the multiplex PCR reads; one entry per CDR3 protein. Among 350,000 or so distinct CDR3 sequences, 15% to 20% were seen once, and the ten largest hold roughly 15%. Source material: blood. The source of these receptors is a middle-aged woman with Graves' ophthalmopathy.

The sample holds many counts of this clonotype. The chain joins TRBV19 to TRBJ2-7, with 10 positions matching TRBD1. Germline V gene lookup returns CDR1 LNHDA and CDR2 SQIVND (reference sequence). J was trimmed by 1 base and V by 6 bases; bases with no gene match: 9. The CDR3 loop spans 16 amino acids. The CDR3 loop reads CASRMSGTGESYEQYF. CDR3 bases: TGTGCCAGTAGGATGTCCGGGACAGGGGAGTCCTACGAGCAGTACTTC. Supplemented by reference TRBV19 and TRBJ2-7, the full variable domain reads DGGITQSPKYLFRKEGQNVTLSCEQNLNHDAMYWYRQDPGQGLRLIYYSQIVNDFQKGDIAEGYSVSREKKESFPLTVTSAQKNPTAFYLCASRMSGTGESYEQYFGPGTRLTVT.

This clonotype occurred many times. The chain employs TRBV12-3 or TRBV12-4 and TRBJ1-5, with a possible D match to TRBD1 (6 bases). V lost 3 bases to trimming and J lost 3 bases, with 18 bases between them. CDR3 length equals 17 residues. This CDR3 is CASSLGWGQIANQPQHF. CDR3 DNA: TGTGCCAGCAGTTTGGGCTGGGGGCAGATTGCCAATCAGCCCCAGCATTTT.

The rearrangement uses TRBV30 and TRBJ1-5; TRBD1 agrees at 9 bases. With 3 bases clipped from V and 4 bases from J, the junction kept 4 bases outside the gene matches. This CDR3 spans 14 amino acids. CDR1 GTSNPN and CDR2 SVGIG come from the germline V gene (reference sequence). The CDR3 region has the DNA TGTGCCTGGAGCGACAGGGGGATGAATCAGCCCCAGCATTTT. Translated: CAWSDRGMNQPQHF.

In its sample, this clonotype was seen many times. The gene calls are TRBV4-1 and TRBJ2-5, with D possibly TRBD2 on 6 matching bases. Germline loops: CDR1 MGHRA, CDR2 YSYEKL. Trimming removed 0 bases from V and 6 bases from J, with 11 bases in between. The CDR3 sequence is 14 residues long. CDR3 bases: TGCGCCAGCAGCCAAGATGTACTAGCCAAGACCCAGTACTTC. This gives the protein CASSQDVLAKTQYF.

This clonotype was found many times. The chain recombines TRBV29-1 with TRBJ2-1; D could derive from TRBD1 or TRBD2 (6 bases each). V gave up 4 bases and J gave up 13 bases, with 17 bases separating them. This CDR3 region has 12 residues. Per the germline V gene, CDR1 is SQVTM and CDR2 is ANQGSEA. The CDR3 coding sequence is TGCAGCGTTGGAGGAGGGGGAAGGGGTCAGTTCTTC. Translation: CSVGGGGRGQFF.

This clonotype has a count of ten or more. The genes are TRBV6-5 and TRBJ1-1; D gene unclear. V was pared by 4 bases and J by 1 base, with 7 bases between. CDR3 length: 13 residues. Germline lookup yields CDR1 MNHEY and CDR2 SVGAGI. CDR3 bases: TGTGCCAGCAGTTTTGCAGGGAACACTGAAGCTTTCTTT. It is translated as CASSFAGNTEAFF.

This clonotype has at least ten counts. The J gene is TRBJ2-7, the V gene TRBV2; no reliable D call. Trimming took off 3 bases at V and 2 bases at J, with 11 bases between the two ends. CDR1 and CDR2 (germline): SNHLY, FYNNEI. The CDR3 is 14 residues long. CDR3 loop: CASSEGGRTYEQYF. As DNA, the CDR3 is TGTGCCAGCAGTGAGGGTGGCAGAACCTACGAGCAGTACTTC.

In its sample, this clonotype was seen a few times. The V and J genes are TRBV4-1 and TRBJ1-5; 10 nucleotides line up with TRBD1. V trimming: 1 base; J trimming: 5 bases; junction bases outside the gene matches: 17. This CDR3 region has 20 residues. Germline CDR1 reads MGHRA; CDR2 reads YSYEKL. The CDR3 coding sequence is TGCGCCAGCAGCCAAGTACCTCCGGGACAGGGGTTTAGTAACGATCAGCCCCAGCATTTT. Translating gives CASSQVPPGQGFSNDQPQHF.

This clonotype was seen at least ten times. The chain carries TRBV12-3 or TRBV12-4 and TRBJ1-1; D gene ambiguous. The CDR3 runs to 14 residues. V was pared by 3 bases and J by 3 bases, with 11 bases between. For the CDR3, the DNA is TGTGCCAGCAGTTTTAGTGGACTTGACACTGAAGCTTTCTTT. Encoded protein: CASSFSGLDTEAFF.